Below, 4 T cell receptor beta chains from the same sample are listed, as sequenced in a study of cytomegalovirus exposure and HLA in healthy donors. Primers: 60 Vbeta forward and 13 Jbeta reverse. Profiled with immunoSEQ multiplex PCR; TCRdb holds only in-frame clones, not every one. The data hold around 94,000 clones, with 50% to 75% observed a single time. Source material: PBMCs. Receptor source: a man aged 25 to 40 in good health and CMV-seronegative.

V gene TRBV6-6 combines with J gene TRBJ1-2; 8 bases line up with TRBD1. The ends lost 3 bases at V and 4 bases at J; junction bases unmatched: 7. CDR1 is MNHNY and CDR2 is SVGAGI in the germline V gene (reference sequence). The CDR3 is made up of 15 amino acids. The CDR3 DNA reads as TGTGCCAGCAGTTATCTGGACAGGGAGGCCTATGGCTACACCTTC. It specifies CASSYLDREAYGYTF.

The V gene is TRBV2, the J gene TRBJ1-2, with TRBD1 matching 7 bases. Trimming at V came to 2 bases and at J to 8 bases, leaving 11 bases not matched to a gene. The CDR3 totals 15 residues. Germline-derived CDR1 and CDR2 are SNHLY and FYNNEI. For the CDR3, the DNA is TGTGCCAGCAGTGAAACTGGCAGGGGGACGGAGGGCTACACCTTC. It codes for CASSETGRGTEGYTF.

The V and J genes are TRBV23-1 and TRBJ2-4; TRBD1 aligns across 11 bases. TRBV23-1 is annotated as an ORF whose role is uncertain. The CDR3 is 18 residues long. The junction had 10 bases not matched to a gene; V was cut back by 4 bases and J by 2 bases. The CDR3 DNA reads TGCGCCAGCAGTCCAACTTGGGACAGGGGGAAATCCAAAAACATTCAGTACTTC. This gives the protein CASSPTWDRGKSKNIQYF.

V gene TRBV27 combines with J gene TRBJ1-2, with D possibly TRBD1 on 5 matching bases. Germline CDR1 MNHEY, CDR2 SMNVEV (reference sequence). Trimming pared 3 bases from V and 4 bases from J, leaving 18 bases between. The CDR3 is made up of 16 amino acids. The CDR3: CASSFLAGGAFYGYTF. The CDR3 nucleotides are TGTGCCAGCAGTTTTCTAGCCGGAGGGGCCTTCTATGGCTACACCTTC.